This TCR beta chain emerged from a study of blood T cell repertoires in COVID-19. On the study more broadly: From the United States, Italy and Spain came samples of acute and convalescent COVID-19. PBMCs, B-cell-depleted T cells, or T cells provided the cDNA or gDNA that made up the material.

In the original processing: How many nucleated cells were present was estimated from reference gene primer amplification. Produced via immunoSEQ multiplex PCR; TCRdb's table is partial and in-frame only. That table is the source of V, J and clone size, and D and trimming were worked out from the DNA. Here the sample spans some 100,000 clones, 75% to 90% being singletons. Germline V lookup: CDR1 SQVTM, CDR2 ANQGSEA. This CDR3 is built from 13 residues. V shed 6 bases, J shed 3 bases, and the junction held 3 bases outside the gene matches. Sequenced: peripheral blood. The chain links TRBV29-1 to TRBJ2-1; 9 positions agree with TRBD1. The clonotype originates from a woman aged 70-85 years with acute or convalescent COVID-19. CDR3 residues: CSVRTGDYNEQFF. As DNA, the CDR3 is TGCAGCGTAAGGACAGGGGACTACAATGAGCAGTTCTTC.